The 28 T cell receptor beta chains below were found in one sample sequenced in a study of cytomegalovirus exposure and HLA in healthy donors (dated by TCRdb to 2015 to 2018). Library preparation employed the immunoSEQ multiplex PCR assay. For the multiplex PCR, a mixture combining 60 forward primers for TCR Vbeta segments and 13 reverse primers for TCR Jbeta segments was used. TCRdb took this table from immuneACCESS and kept in-frame rearrangements with V and J called. Such tables lack part of the clones; where checked against another copy, unresolved V genes explain under half of the gap, and the rest is unexplained. In this sample the table shows roughly 100,000 clones, 65% to 80% of which occur a single time. The ten most abundant clones make up about 16% of the sample. The sample was PBMCs. The receptors originated from a woman aged 18 to 35 in good health and CMV-seropositive.

This clone occurred once. The chain has TRBV15 and TRBJ2-7, with D perhaps matching TRBD1 (6 bases). V lost 5 bases to trimming and J lost 2 bases, with 13 bases between them. CDR1 LNHNV and CDR2 YYDKDF come from the germline V gene (reference sequence). The length of the CDR3 is 14 residues. This CDR3 is CATSARGHPYEQYF. Written as DNA, the CDR3 is TGTGCCACCAGCGCCAGGGGACACCCCTACGAGCAGTACTTC. Full variable domain (outside the CDR3, taken from reference TRBV15 and TRBJ2-7): DAMVIQNPRYQVTQFGKPVTLSCSQTLNHNVMYWYQQKSSQAPKLLFHYYDKDFNNEADTPDNFQSRRPNTSFCFLDIRSPGLGDTAMYLCATSARGHPYEQYFGPGTRLTVT.

The chain employs TRBV7-2 and TRBJ1-2, with D possibly TRBD1 on 5 matching bases. CDR1 SGHTA and CDR2 FQGNSA come from the germline V gene. This CDR3 is built from 15 residues. Trimming took 7 bases from V and 2 from J, leaving 17 bases between them. CDR3 loop: CASKPPGGRNYGYTF. The CDR3 nucleotides read TGTGCCAGCAAGCCCCCGGGGGGAAGGAACTATGGCTACACCTTC.

This chain joins TRBV7-2 and TRBJ1-1; 11 bases map to TRBD1. Germline-derived CDR1 and CDR2 are SGHTA and FQGNSA. V lost 3 bases and J lost 4; bases outside the gene matches: 4. The CDR3 length is 15 residues. The CDR3 reads CASSLSGTGGTEAFF. In DNA form, the CDR3 reads TGTGCCAGCAGCTTGTCCGGGACAGGGGGCACTGAAGCTTTCTTT.

This clone was observed a few times. The chain joins TRBV4-3 to TRBJ2-3; 15 bases align to TRBD2. The CDR3 has 19 residues. V shed 4 bases and J 0 bases; nucleotides not matched to a gene: 8. Germline CDR1 reads LGHNA; CDR2 reads YSLEER. This CDR3 reads CASSRTGLAGGSSTDTQYF. DNA for the CDR3: TGCGCCAGCAGCCGAACGGGACTAGCGGGAGGCAGCAGCACAGATACGCAGTATTTT.

The V gene is TRBV2, the J gene TRBJ2-1; 9 nucleotides agree with TRBD1. The V segment lost 5 bases and the J segment 8 bases; nucleotides outside the gene matches: 13. The V gene's germline CDR1 is SNHLY and CDR2 FYNNEI. The length of the CDR3 is 16 residues. DNA of the CDR3: TGTGCCAGCAGTATAGCGACAGGGGGTGCCGGGGATGAGCAGTTCTTC. Amino acids: CASSIATGGAGDEQFF.

V is TRBV5-1 and J is TRBJ2-3; maybe TRBD2 (6 bases). CDR1 and CDR2 from the germline V gene are SGHRS and YFSETQ. Deletions cut 5 bases from V and 6 bases from J, with 19 bases between. The CDR3 consists of 15 residues. The DNA for the CDR3 is TGCGCCAGCAGTTTATGGGGGGACCGGGAGGATACGCAGTATTTT. It is translated as CASSLWGDREDTQYF.

The CDR3 DNA is TGTGCCAGCAGCTTAACGGTCGGGAGGGCAGATACGCAGTATTTT. Translation: CASSLTVGRADTQYF. This chain links TRBV7-3 with TRBJ2-3; TRBD2 aligns across 8 bases. CDR1 is SGHTA and CDR2 is FQGTGA in the germline V gene. V shed 0 bases and J 4 bases; nucleotides not matched to a gene: 3. The length of the CDR3 is 15 residues. The variable domain in full, completed from reference TRBV7-3 and TRBJ2-3, reads GAGVSQTPSNKVTEKGKYVELRCDPISGHTALYWYRQSLGQGPEFLIYFQGTGAADDSGLPNDRFFAVRPEGSVSTLKIQRTERGDSAVYLCASSLTVGRADTQYFGPGTRLTVL.

The chain has TRBV2 and TRBJ2-1, with TRBD2 identical over 11 bases. CDR1 is SNHLY, CDR2 FYNNEI, per germline. V was clipped by 6 bases and J by 3 bases; unmatched bases: 7. The CDR3 runs 16 residues. The CDR3 loop is CASSGPGLADYNEQFF. The CDR3 nucleotides read TGTGCCAGCAGCGGTCCGGGACTAGCGGACTACAATGAGCAGTTCTTC.

The chain joins TRBV4-3 to TRBJ2-3; D perhaps matches TRBD1 (6 bases). This CDR3 has 19 residues. The germline V gene encodes CDR1 LGHNA and CDR2 YSLEER. V gave up 0 bases and J gave up 2 bases, with 21 bases separating them. CDR3 sequence: CASSQEIRGQSTSTDTQYF. CDR3 nucleotide sequence: TGCGCCAGCAGCCAAGAAATACGAGGACAGAGCACTTCCACAGATACGCAGTATTTT.

This chain connects TRBV29-1 to TRBJ1-5, with TRBD1 identical over 8 bases. Germline lookup yields CDR1 SQVTM and CDR2 ANQGSEA. The CDR3 runs 15 residues. The V and J ends lost 5 bases and 4 bases, in that order; junction bases with no gene match: 10. For the CDR3, the DNA is TGCAGCGTTTTGGAGGGACAGGCGTTAAATCAGCCCCAGCATTTT. Protein sequence: CSVLEGQALNQPQHF.

The rearrangement uses TRBV7-2 and TRBJ2-7; TRBD1 matches 9 bases. V lost 1 base and J lost 6; bases outside the gene matches: 7. CDR1 and CDR2 from the germline V gene are SGHTA and FQGNSA. The CDR3 contains 15 residues. The CDR3 DNA follows: TGTGCCAGCAGCTTAGACCGGGACAGGGCGGCCGAGCAGTACTTC. Amino acids: CASSLDRDRAAEQYF. The full variable domain, rest sourced from reference TRBV7-2 and TRBJ2-7, is GAGVSQSPSNKVTEKGKDVELRCDPISGHTALYWYRQSLGQGLEFLIYFQGNSAPDKSGLPSDRFSAERTGGSVSTLTIQRTQQEDSAVYLCASSLDRDRAAEQYFGPGTRLTVT.

The rearrangement uses TRBV11-2 and TRBJ1-4, with 8 bases matching TRBD1. The CDR3 spans 15 residues. Germline CDR1 reads SGHAT; CDR2 reads FQNNGV. V was clipped by 6 bases and J by 10 bases; unmatched bases: 13. The CDR3 protein is CASSLLQGAVGKLFF. In DNA form, the CDR3 reads TGTGCCAGCAGTTTACTCCAGGGGGCGGTGGGAAAACTGTTTTTT.

A single count supports this clone. A junction boundary mismatches the germline segment, possibly from a read error. V usage is TRBV7-9 and J usage is TRBJ2-7, with unresolved D. Germline loops: CDR1 SEHNR, CDR2 FQNEAQ (reference sequence). The CDR3 loop spans 12 amino acids. CDR3 sequence: CSSSLGLGEQYF. The CDR3 nucleotides are TGTTCCAGCAGCTTAGGCCTCGGCGAGCAGTACTTC. The full variable domain, in which reference TRBV7-9 and TRBJ2-7 provide the parts outside the CDR3, is DTGVSQNPRHKITKRGQNVTFRCDPISEHNRLYWYRQTLGQGPEFLTYFQNEAQLEKSRLLSDRFSAERPKGSFSTLEIQRTEQGDSAMYLCSSSLGLGEQYFGPGTRLTVT.

The chain combines TRBV5-1 with TRBJ2-5, with D perhaps matching TRBD2 (5 bases). The V gene's germline CDR1 is SGHRS and CDR2 YFSETQ. The length of the CDR3 is 15 residues. V shed 1 base and J shed 0 bases, with 10 bases lying between them. As DNA, the CDR3 is TGCGCCAGCAGCTTGAATAACGGGAACCAAGAGACCCAGTACTTC. Translated, it gives CASSLNNGNQETQYF.

This clone was recorded a few times. This rearrangement joins TRBV28 to TRBJ2-7; the D gene is possibly TRBD1 (5 bases). From germline, CDR1 is MDHEN and CDR2 SYDVKM. The CDR3 runs to 16 residues. V lost 4 bases and J lost 2, with 18 bases in between. CDR3 in amino acids: CASSSSYSPGPYEQYF. The CDR3 DNA follows: TGTGCCAGCAGTTCCTCTTACAGCCCAGGGCCCTACGAGCAGTACTTC.

This clone has only a few counts. This chain connects TRBV9 to TRBJ2-2, with D maybe TRBD1 (5 bases). This CDR3 has 12 residues. The germline V and J ends were trimmed by 2 bases and 7 bases, with 6 bases remaining between them. CDR1 and CDR2 from the germline V gene are SGDLS and YYNGEE. The CDR3 DNA is TGTGCCAGCAGCGTGGGGCACGGGGAGCTGTTTTTT. Translation: CASSVGHGELFF.

The table lists this clone with a count of one. The chain carries TRBV5-6 and TRBJ2-1; D perhaps matches TRBD2 (7 bases). Germline V gene sequence: CDR1 SGHDT, CDR2 YYEEEE. Trimming took 0 bases from V and 4 from J, leaving 17 bases between them. The CDR3 is 17 residues long. The CDR3 protein is CASSLAGGTLLYNEQFF. CDR3 nucleotides: TGTGCCAGCAGCTTGGCCGGGGGGACACTGCTATACAATGAGCAGTTCTTC.

The V gene is TRBV19, the J gene TRBJ2-3; 9 bases align to TRBD1. From germline, CDR1 is LNHDA and CDR2 SQIVND (reference sequence). CDR3 size: 13 residues. V trimming: 4 bases; J trimming: 9 bases; junction bases outside the gene matches: 5. The CDR3 is CASSTWDRDTQYF. The CDR3 DNA sequence: TGTGCCAGTAGTACCTGGGACAGGGACACGCAGTATTTT.

This chain joins TRBV2 and TRBJ2-1, with 7 bases fitting TRBD2. Germline CDR1 is SNHLY and CDR2 is FYNNEI. The J segment lost 6 bases and the V segment lost 3 bases, leaving 8 bases of the junction unmatched. This CDR3 has 15 residues. In DNA, the CDR3 is TGTGCCAGCAGTGAGGCGAGGGGAGGGTCCAATGAGCAGTTCTTC. Translating gives CASSEARGGSNEQFF.

This chain links TRBV6-1 with TRBJ1-2, with D perhaps TRBD1 (6 bases). Germline-derived CDR1 and CDR2 are MNHNS and SASEGT. The CDR3 contains 14 residues. Trimming took off 4 bases at V and 4 bases at J, with 13 bases between the two ends. CDR3 protein: CASSGRGGGYGYTF. The CDR3 DNA sequence: TGTGCCAGCAGTGGCCGGGGAGGGGGCTATGGCTACACCTTC.

The chain combines TRBV28 with TRBJ2-1, with 12 nucleotides matching TRBD2. V shed 5 bases, J shed 8 bases, and the junction held 10 bases outside the gene matches. CDR3 length equals 16 residues. CDR1 and CDR2 (germline): MDHEN, SYDVKM. In DNA, the CDR3 is TGTGCCAGCAGTCCACGACTAGCGGGAGAAGGGGATGAGCAGTTCTTC. Residues: CASSPRLAGEGDEQFF.

Here the CDR3 DNA reads TGTGCCAGCAGCCAAAGGTTCCAGCGGAGTTCCCTTTACGAGCAGTACTTC. This codes for CASSQRFQRSSLYEQYF. The rearrangement joins TRBV14 to TRBJ2-7; D is possibly TRBD2 (5 bases). V lost 2 bases, J lost 4 bases, and 21 bases lay in between. Germline V gene sequence: CDR1 SGHDN, CDR2 FVKESK. This CDR3 comprises 17 residues.

This clone was recorded only once. The chain is built from TRBV19 and TRBJ1-1, with D tentatively TRBD1 (5 bases). This CDR3 is built from 11 residues. Looked up from germline, CDR1 is LNHDA and CDR2 is SQIVND (reference sequence). The ends were cut back, 5 bases at V and 7 bases at J, with 8 bases in the middle. For the CDR3, the DNA is TGTGCCAGTAGTCTCAGGGATGAAGCTTTCTTT. Translated: CASSLRDEAFF.

The chain combines TRBV6-7 with TRBJ2-2; 8 bases are shared with TRBD1. TRBV6-7 is an ORF; its function is uncertain. The length of the CDR3 is 18 residues. J lost 1 base, V lost 2 bases, and 9 bases had no gene match. In nucleotides, the CDR3 is TGTGCCAGCAGTTACGGCTCACCGGGACAGGAGAACACCGGGGAGCTGTTTTTT. Translating it yields CASSYGSPGQENTGELFF.

CDR3 sequence (DNA): TGTGCCAGCAGCTTAGGCGGGGTTAAGTACAATGAGCAGTTCTTC. It yields the protein CASSLGGVKYNEQFF. The chain joins TRBV7-2 to TRBJ2-1, with a weak D call TRBD2 (6 bases). The CDR3 extends over 15 amino acids. The V end lost 1 base, the J end lost 4 bases, and 11 bases lay between the germline ends. Germline lookup yields CDR1 SGHTA and CDR2 FQGNSA.

The chain carries TRBV7-9 and TRBJ1-2; 9 bases are shared with TRBD1. This CDR3 is 14 amino acids long. V dropped 1 base and J dropped 5; count of bases not matched to a gene: 2. Germline loops: CDR1 SEHNR, CDR2 FQNEAQ (reference sequence). The chain's CDR3 is CASSLETGGYGYTF. The CDR3 nucleotides read TGTGCCAGCAGCTTAGAGACAGGGGGGTATGGCTACACCTTC.

CDR3 sequence reads: CASSPGTGDSYEQYF. The CDR3 DNA reads TGTGCCAGCAGCCCCGGGACAGGGGACTCCTACGAGCAGTACTTC. The rearrangement links TRBV5-6 to TRBJ2-7; 10 bases fit TRBD1. The CDR3 contains 15 residues. The ends lost 4 bases at V and 0 bases at J; junction bases unmatched: 4. Germline lookup yields CDR1 SGHDT and CDR2 YYEEEE.

In its sample, this clone was seen many times. V usage is TRBV21-1 and J usage is TRBJ1-1. TRBV21-1 is tagged as a pseudogene. The CDR3 is made up of 11 amino acids. The CDR3 protein is CASSNGGEAFF. Here the CDR3 DNA reads TGTGCCAGCAGCAACGGAGGTGAAGCTTTCTTT.